Listed below are T cell receptor beta chains from one sample, sequenced in a study of human T cells and chemical hapten exposure. TCRdb itself ran the RACE reads through MiXCR, one entry per CDR3 protein. The repertoire holds 350,000 to 400,000 distinct CDR3 sequences, with around 6% as singletons. The material sequenced was whole blood, taken in connection with sensitization to the hapten diphenylcyclopropenone (DPC). Every receptor here comes from a woman under 30 with alopecia areata. Some clones in this sample may be carry-over from other donors' samples. Both conserved end residues are part of each CDR3. A D gene is named only where the DNA matches it firmly. Only part of the rows carry a size: once, few, many, or a class if the clone is expanded.

clone size: many
D gene: .
J gene: TRBJ1-5
V gene: TRBV12-3/TRBV12-4
CDR3 protein: CASSFGGQGNQPQHF
CDR3 DNA: TGTGCCAGCAGTTTTGGTGGTCAGGGTAATCAGCCCCAGCATTTT

clone size: many
D gene: .
J gene: TRBJ1-6
V gene: TRBV25-1
CDR3 protein: CAATPGWTNSPLHF
CDR3 DNA: TGTGCTGCGACCCCCGGCTGGACCAATTCACCCCTCCACTTT

clone size: .
D gene: .
J gene: TRBJ1-5
V gene: TRBV5-5
CDR3 protein: CASSQRQNQPQHF
CDR3 DNA: TGTGCCAGCAGCCAGAGACAGAATCAGCCCCAGCATTTT

clone size: many
D gene: .
J gene: TRBJ1-6
V gene: TRBV3-1
CDR3 protein: CASSDWDSPLHF
CDR3 DNA: TGTGCCAGCTCCGACTGGGATTCACCCCTCCACTTT

clone size: few
D gene: TRBD1
J gene: TRBJ1-4
V gene: TRBV5-5
CDR3 protein: CASSPPGQGTNEKLFF
CDR3 DNA: TGTGCCAGCAGCCCACCGGGACAGGGAACTAATGAAAAACTGTTTTTT

clone size: .
D gene: .
J gene: TRBJ1-4
V gene: TRBV5-1
CDR3 protein: CASSLEGVATNEKLFF
CDR3 DNA: TGCGCCAGCAGCTTGGAAGGGGTCGCAACTAATGAAAAACTGTTTTTT

clone size: few
D gene: .
J gene: TRBJ1-5
V gene: TRBV28
CDR3 protein: CASSLGGGANSNQPQHF
CDR3 DNA: TGTGCCAGCAGTTTGGGAGGGGGGGCTAATAGCAATCAGCCCCAGCATTTT

clone size: .
D gene: .
J gene: TRBJ1-2
V gene: TRBV10-3
CDR3 protein: CAIRDGGHGYTF
CDR3 DNA: TGTGCCATCAGGGACGGGGGACATGGCTACACCTTC

clone size: .
D gene: TRBD1
J gene: TRBJ1-6
V gene: TRBV6-6
CDR3 protein: CASRVGTVLNSPLHF
CDR3 DNA: TGTGCCAGCAGGGTAGGGACAGTACTTAATTCACCCCTCCACTTT

clone size: many
D gene: TRBD2
J gene: TRBJ2-3
V gene: TRBV12-3/TRBV12-4
CDR3 protein: CASSLARGTRATDTQYF
CDR3 DNA: TGTGCCAGCAGTTTAGCGCGAGGGACTAGGGCGACAGATACGCAGTATTTT

clone size: .
D gene: TRBD1
J gene: TRBJ1-1
V gene: TRBV18
CDR3 protein: CASSPYQGDAEAFF
CDR3 DNA: TGTGCCAGCTCACCCTACCAGGGGGACGCTGAAGCTTTCTTT

clone size: .
D gene: TRBD1
J gene: TRBJ1-1
V gene: TRBV7-9
CDR3 protein: CASSSPPGQGRTEAFF
CDR3 DNA: TGTGCCAGCAGCTCCCCACCTGGACAGGGTAGAACTGAAGCTTTCTTT

clone size: few
D gene: .
J gene: TRBJ2-5
V gene: TRBV5-1
CDR3 protein: CASSLTRIQETQYF
CDR3 DNA: TGCGCCAGCAGCCTTACGCGGATTCAAGAGACCCAGTACTTC

clone size: many
D gene: TRBD1
J gene: TRBJ1-5
V gene: TRBV7-2
CDR3 protein: CASSLVTGNNQPQHF
CDR3 DNA: TGTGCCAGCAGCTTAGTGACAGGGAACAATCAGCCCCAGCATTTT

clone size: few
D gene: TRBD1
J gene: TRBJ2-2
V gene: TRBV12-5
CDR3 protein: CASGHRQGATGELFF
CDR3 DNA: TGTGCTAGTGGTCATCGACAGGGGGCGACCGGGGAGCTGTTTTTT

clone size: many
D gene: TRBD2
J gene: TRBJ2-2
V gene: TRBV28
CDR3 protein: CASTLGLAGPGELFF
CDR3 DNA: TGTGCCAGCACCTTGGGACTAGCGGGTCCCGGGGAGCTGTTTTTT

clone size: few
D gene: .
J gene: TRBJ2-2
V gene: TRBV6-2/TRBV6-3
CDR3 protein: CASSPAGANTGELFF
CDR3 DNA: TGTGCCAGCAGTCCCGCCGGGGCAAACACCGGGGAGCTGTTTTTT

clone size: many
D gene: .
J gene: TRBJ2-1
V gene: TRBV4-3
CDR3 protein: CASSQNSGRADEQFF
CDR3 DNA: TGCGCCAGCAGCCAAAATTCGGGCAGGGCCGATGAGCAGTTCTTC

clone size: .
D gene: TRBD2
J gene: TRBJ2-1
V gene: TRBV6-2/TRBV6-3
CDR3 protein: CASSPRGDVHNEQFF
CDR3 DNA: TGTGCCAGCAGTCCCCGGGGGGACGTCCACAATGAGCAGTTCTTC

clone size: few
D gene: .
J gene: TRBJ1-2
V gene: TRBV4-2
CDR3 protein: CASSLLLLQGGDGYTF
CDR3 DNA: TGTGCCAGCAGCCTTTTACTCTTGCAGGGAGGAGATGGCTACACCTTC

clone size: .
D gene: .
J gene: TRBJ2-7
V gene: TRBV28
CDR3 protein: CASNGLASYEQYF
CDR3 DNA: TGTGCCAGCAATGGGCTAGCCTCCTACGAGCAGTACTTC

clone size: .
D gene: TRBD1
J gene: TRBJ1-2
V gene: TRBV12-5
CDR3 protein: CASGLTDRASSISYGYTF
CDR3 DNA: TGTGCTAGTGGTCTTACGGACAGGGCATCCAGCATATCTTATGGCTACACCTTC

clone size: many
D gene: .
J gene: TRBJ2-4
V gene: TRBV4-3
CDR3 protein: CASSQGASENIQYF
CDR3 DNA: TGCGCCAGCAGCCAAGGAGCGTCTGAAAACATTCAGTACTTC

clone size: .
D gene: .
J gene: TRBJ2-7
V gene: TRBV20-1
CDR3 protein: CSARPRGGSVYEQYF
CDR3 DNA: TGCAGTGCTAGACCCCGCGGCGGGTCGGTCTACGAGCAGTACTTC

clone size: .
D gene: .
J gene: TRBJ2-4
V gene: TRBV7-9
CDR3 protein: CASSFDILAKNIQYF
CDR3 DNA: TGTGCCAGCAGCTTCGATATACTAGCCAAAAACATTCAGTACTTC

clone size: many
D gene: TRBD1
J gene: TRBJ1-5
V gene: TRBV6-2/TRBV6-3
CDR3 protein: CASRRTGVSNQPQHF
CDR3 DNA: TGTGCCAGCAGGCGGACAGGGGTTAGCAATCAGCCCCAGCATTTT

clone size: many
D gene: TRBD1
J gene: TRBJ1-2
V gene: TRBV5-1
CDR3 protein: CASSPRGGDYYGYTF
CDR3 DNA: TGCGCCAGCAGCCCCAGGGGGGGCGACTACTATGGCTACACCTTC

clone size: many
D gene: .
J gene: TRBJ2-3
V gene: TRBV20-1
CDR3 protein: CSAQGGVDTQYF
CDR3 DNA: TGCAGTGCCCAGGGGGGGGTCGATACGCAGTATTTT

clone size: .
D gene: .
J gene: TRBJ2-1
V gene: TRBV6-5
CDR3 protein: CASSYLSGRRNEQFF
CDR3 DNA: TGTGCCAGCAGTTACCTTTCCGGCAGGCGGAATGAGCAGTTCTTC

clone size: many
D gene: .
J gene: TRBJ1-5
V gene: TRBV6-2/TRBV6-3
CDR3 protein: CASSYTTGHQPQHF
CDR3 DNA: TGTGCCAGCAGTTACACTACAGGACATCAGCCCCAGCATTTT

clone size: .
D gene: TRBD1
J gene: TRBJ2-7
V gene: TRBV18
CDR3 protein: CASSLDRGPTYEQYF
CDR3 DNA: TGTGCCAGCTCTCTTGACAGGGGGCCGACATACGAGCAGTACTTC

clone size: many
D gene: TRBD1
J gene: TRBJ1-1
V gene: TRBV9
CDR3 protein: CASSVGPMTGMKNTEAFF
CDR3 DNA: TGTGCCAGCAGCGTAGGCCCGATGACAGGGATGAAAAACACTGAAGCTTTCTTT

clone size: .
D gene: TRBD2
J gene: TRBJ2-3
V gene: TRBV6-1
CDR3 protein: CASKPSSGRSGSTDTQYF
CDR3 DNA: TGTGCCAGCAAGCCTTCTAGCGGACGTTCTGGTAGCACAGATACGCAGTATTTT

clone size: .
D gene: .
J gene: TRBJ1-5
V gene: TRBV19
CDR3 protein: CASSIKHQPQHF
CDR3 DNA: TGTGCCAGTAGTATAAAGCATCAGCCCCAGCATTTT

clone size: few
D gene: TRBD1
J gene: TRBJ1-1
V gene: TRBV28
CDR3 protein: CASSFSQGADGLWNTEAFF
CDR3 DNA: TGTGCCAGCAGTTTTTCCCAGGGGGCTGATGGGCTATGGAACACTGAAGCTTTCTTT

clone size: many
D gene: .
J gene: TRBJ1-1
V gene: TRBV3-1
CDR3 protein: CASSQTGVTEAFF
CDR3 DNA: TGTGCCAGCAGCCAAACCGGGGTCACTGAAGCTTTCTTT

clone size: many
D gene: TRBD2
J gene: TRBJ2-3
V gene: TRBV20-1
CDR3 protein: CSARLAGTDTQYF
CDR3 DNA: TGCAGTGCTAGACTAGCGGGGACAGATACGCAGTATTTT

clone size: few
D gene: TRBD1
J gene: TRBJ2-7
V gene: TRBV3-1
CDR3 protein: CASSQRGQGKQYF
CDR3 DNA: TGTGCCAGCAGCCAGCGGGGACAGGGAAAGCAGTACTTC

clone size: many
D gene: TRBD1
J gene: TRBJ1-2
V gene: TRBV7-2
CDR3 protein: CASSRQGVQTF
CDR3 DNA: TGTGCCAGCAGCCGGCAGGGGGTACAAACCTTC

clone size: few
D gene: .
J gene: TRBJ2-1
V gene: TRBV6-4
CDR3 protein: CASSSSEGPSNEQFF
CDR3 DNA: TGTGCCAGCAGTTCTTCTGAGGGGCCCTCTAATGAGCAGTTCTTC

clone size: few
D gene: .
J gene: TRBJ2-7
V gene: TRBV6-1
CDR3 protein: CASSEDSTYEQYF
CDR3 DNA: TGTGCCAGCAGTGAGGACAGCACCTACGAGCAGTACTTC

clone size: many
D gene: .
J gene: TRBJ1-1
V gene: TRBV10-3
CDR3 protein: CAISGTGGTEAFF
CDR3 DNA: TGTGCCATCAGTGGGACCGGAGGGACTGAAGCTTTCTTT